These 29 T cell receptor beta chains were sequenced from one sample in a study of early T cells in non-severe SARS-CoV-2 infection. TCRdb re-called the 5' RACE reads with MiXCR, one entry per CDR3 protein. The profile shows about 76,000 distinct CDR3 sequences, about 16% of them singletons. The sequenced sample consisted of whole blood. The receptors derive from an adult who was a healthcare worker with PCR-confirmed SARS-CoV-2 infection or an uninfected control (not recorded which).

The table lists this clonotype with a few counts. This chain links TRBV12-3 or TRBV12-4 with TRBJ2-1, with D tentatively TRBD1 (6 bases). Trimming left V 1 base short and J 15 bases short, with 16 bases between. The CDR3 consists of 13 residues. CDR3 sequence: CASSLGQVTRGFF. The CDR3 nucleotides are TGTGCCAGCAGTTTAGGACAGGTCACCCGGGGGTTCTTC.

This clonotype has only a few counts. The chain joins TRBV7-6 to TRBJ2-7; D perhaps matches TRBD2 (6 bases). The CDR3 sequence is 15 residues long. Germline CDR1 and CDR2: SGHVS and FNYEAQ. V lost 1 base to trimming and J lost 5 bases, with 15 bases between them. CDR3 DNA: TGTGCCAGCAGCTTAGGGCCCTGGGACTGGCACGAGCAGTACTTC. This codes for CASSLGPWDWHEQYF.

This clonotype was seen a handful of times. The gene calls are TRBV28 and TRBJ2-1; D is perhaps TRBD1 (5 bases). Germline values: CDR1 MDHEN, CDR2 SYDVKM. V dropped 5 bases and J dropped 5 bases, with 13 bases sitting between them. The CDR3 is made up of 14 amino acids. The CDR3 DNA reads as TGTGCCAGCAGTCCGACCAGGACAAACAATGAGCAGTTCTTC. This translates into CASSPTRTNNEQFF.

The chain couples TRBV10-1 to TRBJ1-2, with D possibly being TRBD1 (5 bases). The CDR3 extends over 16 amino acids. The V gene's germline CDR1 is WNHNN and CDR2 SYGVQD (reference sequence). Trimming stripped 9 bases from V and 8 bases from J, with 28 bases between. DNA of the CDR3: TGCGCCAGTTGGCCCCGACAGCGGCTGCTGAGGGCCGGCTACACCTTC. Translating it yields CASWPRQRLLRAGYTF.

The sample holds many counts of this clonotype. The V call is TRBV6-1, the J call TRBJ2-2; weak D call: TRBD1 (5 bases). The CDR3 loop spans 15 amino acids. Germline V gives CDR1 MNHNS, CDR2 SASEGT. V lost 1 base and J lost 1, with 7 bases in between. Here the CDR3 reads CASSEETGNTGELFF. CDR3 coding DNA: TGTGCCAGCAGTGAAGAAACAGGGAACACCGGGGAGCTGTTTTTT.

V gene TRBV7-2 combines with J gene TRBJ2-5; 7 nucleotides align to TRBD2. Per the germline V gene, CDR1 is SGHTA and CDR2 is FQGNSA. The CDR3 spans 17 residues. The trim removed 4 bases at V and 2 bases at J, leaving 13 bases unmatched. The CDR3 coding sequence is TGTGCCAGCAGCTCCGGTTACCGCGGGAGCGCACAAGAGACCCAGTACTTC. It specifies CASSSGYRGSAQETQYF.

This clonotype came up many times. The V and J genes are TRBV29-1 and TRBJ2-1; D gene unclear. CDR3 length: 12 amino acids. Germline V gene sequence: CDR1 SQVTM, CDR2 ANQGSEA. Deletions cut 0 bases from V and 10 bases from J, with 10 bases between. CDR3 protein: CSVEDNSREQFF. The CDR3 DNA follows: TGCAGCGTTGAAGATAATAGCAGGGAGCAGTTCTTC.

The chain uses TRBV5-5 and TRBJ1-1, with a tentative D call TRBD1 (5 bases). The CDR3 runs 14 residues. The V gene lost 4 bases and the J gene lost 4 bases, with 14 bases spanning the gap. Germline assignment: CDR1 SGHKS and CDR2 YYEKEE (reference sequence). The CDR3 DNA reads as TGTGCCAGCAGCGCGGGCGCAGGGAGCACTGAAGCTTTCTTT. Protein sequence: CASSAGAGSTEAFF.

This clonotype has at least ten counts. J is TRBJ1-1 and V is TRBV7-2; D unclear. The CDR3 runs to 14 residues. The V end lost 2 bases, the J end lost 1 base, and 8 bases lay between the germline ends. Germline CDR1 SGHTA, CDR2 FQGNSA. The CDR3 DNA reads as TGTGCCAGCAGCTTAAGGGCAGGGAACACTGAAGCTTTCTTT. It specifies CASSLRAGNTEAFF.

This clonotype was detected a few times. V gene TRBV3-1 combines with J gene TRBJ1-1; 8 bases map to TRBD1. Germline lookup yields CDR1 LGHDT and CDR2 YNNKEL (reference sequence). V shed 4 bases and J 3 bases; nucleotides not matched to a gene: 7. This CDR3 contains 15 residues. CDR3: CASSRNPQGDTEAFF. In DNA, the CDR3 is TGTGCCAGCAGCCGAAATCCACAGGGGGACACTGAAGCTTTCTTT.

The chain links TRBV27 to TRBJ2-7; D is possibly TRBD2 (6 bases). Trimming removed 3 bases from V and 0 bases from J, with 9 bases in between. CDR1 MNHEY and CDR2 SMNVEV come from the germline V gene (reference sequence). There are 14 residues in the CDR3. The chain's CDR3 is CASSFASDSYEQYF. Written as DNA, the CDR3 is TGTGCCAGCAGTTTTGCTAGCGACTCCTACGAGCAGTACTTC.

This clonotype occurred a few times. V is TRBV12-3 or TRBV12-4 and J is TRBJ1-5; D possibly corresponds to TRBD1 (6 bases). The CDR3 spans 13 residues. V was clipped by 7 bases and J by 5 bases, with 12 bases between them. The CDR3 spells CASNLQGHQPQHF. For the CDR3, the DNA is TGTGCCAGCAACCTTCAGGGGCATCAGCCCCAGCATTTT.

This sequence joins TRBV10-3 and TRBJ2-4; D is possibly TRBD1 (5 bases). The germline V gene encodes CDR1 ENHRY and CDR2 SYGVKD. The V end lost 3 bases, the J end lost 2 bases, and 8 bases lay between the germline ends. The CDR3 is 14 residues long. Here the CDR3 DNA reads TGTGCCATCAGTGAAGCAGGGTCCAAAAACATTCAGTACTTC. This sequence encodes CAISEAGSKNIQYF.

This chain uses TRBV19 with TRBJ1-5, with D possibly TRBD1 on 6 matching bases. The CDR3 has 15 amino acids. CDR1 is LNHDA, CDR2 SQIVND, per germline (reference sequence). Between the trimmed V and J ends, which lost 7 bases and 0 bases, there was a span of 13 bases. This chain's CDR3 is CASMVQGSSNQPQHF. Here the CDR3 DNA reads TGTGCCAGTATGGTACAGGGATCTAGCAATCAGCCCCAGCATTTT.

In its sample, this clonotype was seen many times. V usage is TRBV6-6 and J usage is TRBJ1-6, with D possibly matching TRBD1 (6 bases). Germline lookup yields CDR1 MNHNY and CDR2 SVGAGI (reference sequence). The CDR3 totals 12 residues. The V end was cut by 7 bases, the J end by 11 bases, with 12 bases between. The CDR3 region has the DNA TGTGCCAGCACCGGGGGACATCCACCCCTCCACTTT. Translated, it gives CASTGGHPPLHF.

The CDR3 loop reads CSGEDYNEQFF. DNA of the CDR3: TGCAGTGGGGAGGACTACAATGAGCAGTTCTTC. The gene calls are TRBV20-1 and TRBJ2-1, with a weak D call TRBD2 (6 bases). Germline CDR1 DFQATT, CDR2 SNEGSKA (reference sequence). Trimming took 7 bases from V and 3 from J, leaving 7 bases between them. This CDR3 comprises 11 residues.

V gene TRBV7-9 combines with J gene TRBJ2-7; TRBD2 aligns across 11 bases. Germline V gives CDR1 SEHNR, CDR2 FQNEAQ (reference sequence). The CDR3 is made up of 15 amino acids. With 6 bases clipped from V and 2 bases from J, the junction kept 6 bases outside the gene matches. The CDR3 DNA sequence: TGTGCCAGCAGTCCCCATAGCGGGGGGGCCTACGAGCAGTACTTC. This translates into CASSPHSGGAYEQYF.

This chain uses TRBV24-1 with TRBJ2-3; tentatively, D is TRBD1 or TRBD2 (7 bases each). Germline CDR1 KGHDR, CDR2 SFDVKD. V was shortened by 6 bases and J by 3 bases, with 39 bases between the two germline ends. The CDR3 runs to 23 residues. The CDR3 spells CATSPPRGQGSRRGRARTDTQYF. The CDR3 DNA sequence: TGTGCCACCAGTCCCCCTAGGGGGCAGGGGTCCCGAAGAGGGAGGGCGAGGACAGATACGCAGTATTTT.

This clonotype was found a few times. The genes are TRBV7-6 and TRBJ1-3, with D perhaps matching TRBD1 (6 bases). Trimming cost V 2 bases and J 0 bases, with 29 bases left between them. The length of the CDR3 is 22 residues. Looked up from germline, CDR1 is SGHVS and CDR2 is FNYEAQ. For the CDR3, the DNA is TGTGCCAGCAGCTTATATCCCCCTAGCAGCGTCCCGGGACAACACTCTGGAAACACCATATATTTT. Its translation is CASSLYPPSSVPGQHSGNTIYF.

In its sample, this clonotype was seen many times. The V and J genes are TRBV9 and TRBJ1-4; D ambiguous. Trimming pared 0 bases from V and 2 bases from J, leaving 8 bases between. This CDR3 has 15 amino acids. CDR1 is SGDLS, CDR2 YYNGEE, per germline. As DNA, the CDR3 is TGTGCCAGCAGCGTAGCCATGGGGACTAATGAAAAACTGTTTTTT. It is translated as CASSVAMGTNEKLFF. Based on the CDR3 plus reference TRBV9 and TRBJ1-4, the full variable domain is DSGVTQTPKHLITATGQRVTLRCSPRSGDLSVYWYQQSLDQGLQFLIQYYNGEERAKGNILERFSAQQFPDLHSELNLSSLELGDSALYFCASSVAMGTNEKLFFGSGTQLSVL.

This clonotype occurred a few times. The chain recombines TRBV5-8 with TRBJ2-5; TRBD2 matches at 9 bases. There are 15 residues in the CDR3. Germline trimming cut 0 bases from V and 2 bases from J; bases unmatched to any gene: 2. Per germline, CDR1 SGHTS and CDR2 YDEGEE. CDR3 amino acids: CASSLGLAEQETQYF. DNA of the CDR3: TGTGCCAGCAGCTTGGGACTAGCGGAACAAGAGACCCAGTACTTC.

This rearrangement joins TRBV24-1 to TRBJ1-5; D not resolved. The germline V gene encodes CDR1 KGHDR and CDR2 SFDVKD. V was shortened by 4 bases and J by 6 bases, with 12 bases between the two germline ends. The CDR3 spans 14 residues. The CDR3 loop is CATSDRWTVQPQHF. The CDR3 DNA reads TGTGCCACCAGTGACCGCTGGACGGTTCAGCCCCAGCATTTT.

This clonotype came up a few times. Sequence at one end of the junction differs from germline and may be a read error. The rearrangement uses TRBV3-1 and TRBJ1-1; D unclear. The CDR3 sequence is 12 residues long. Germline loops: CDR1 LGHDT, CDR2 YNNKEL (reference sequence). CDR3 nucleotide sequence: TGTGCCAGCAGCGGCAGGAGTACTGAAGTTTTCTTT. This encodes CASSGRSTEVFF.

The V and J genes are TRBV9 and TRBJ2-7; tentatively, D is TRBD2 (5 bases). Germline loops: CDR1 SGDLS, CDR2 YYNGEE. The CDR3 has 13 amino acids. Between the trimmed V and J ends, which lost 0 bases and 3 bases, there was a span of 7 bases. Here the CDR3 DNA reads TGTGCCAGCAGCGTAGACGAGGGCTACGAGCAGTACTTC. Translating it yields CASSVDEGYEQYF. The variable domain in full, completed from reference TRBV9 and TRBJ2-7, reads DSGVTQTPKHLITATGQRVTLRCSPRSGDLSVYWYQQSLDQGLQFLIQYYNGEERAKGNILERFSAQQFPDLHSELNLSSLELGDSALYFCASSVDEGYEQYFGPGTRLTVT.

The chain is built from TRBV19 and TRBJ2-7; D is possibly TRBD2 (6 bases). Germline V gene lookup returns CDR1 LNHDA and CDR2 SQIVND (reference sequence). The CDR3 is 14 amino acids. V was cut by 5 bases and J by 0 bases, with 11 bases left in between. The CDR3 sequence is CASSVGTDSYEQYF. The CDR3 DNA sequence: TGTGCCAGTAGTGTAGGGACTGACTCCTACGAGCAGTACTTC.

In its sample, this clonotype was seen many times. This chain links TRBV13 with TRBJ2-7, with 7 bases fitting TRBD2. CDR1 is PRHDT, CDR2 FYEKMQ, per germline (reference sequence). After removal of 3 bases from V and 2 bases from J, the junction contained 4 bases not matched to a gene. The CDR3 is made up of 14 amino acids. CDR3 in amino acids: CASSLSLAAYEQYF. The DNA for the CDR3 is TGTGCCAGCAGCTTGAGCCTAGCGGCCTACGAGCAGTACTTC.

The chain combines TRBV9 with TRBJ2-1; 8 nucleotides agree with TRBD2. This CDR3 contains 15 residues. Germline CDR1 SGDLS, CDR2 YYNGEE. The trim removed 0 bases at V and 7 bases at J, leaving 6 bases unmatched. Here the CDR3 DNA reads TGTGCCAGCAGCGTAGGGAGCGGGAGAGCGAATGAGCAGTTCTTC. It yields the protein CASSVGSGRANEQFF.

Many counts were recorded for this clonotype. This chain joins TRBV9 and TRBJ2-3; no definite D call. CDR1 and CDR2 from the germline V gene are SGDLS and YYNGEE. The CDR3 has 15 residues. Trimming took off 0 bases at V and 6 bases at J, with 14 bases between the two ends. The CDR3 DNA reads TGTGCCAGCAGCGTAGCTCTTGCTGGGCGGGATACGCAGTATTTT. Its protein product is CASSVALAGRDTQYF.

The table lists this clonotype with many counts. The rearrangement uses TRBV19 and TRBJ2-7; D unresolved. Trimming removed 7 bases at V and 2 bases at J, with 9 bases between. CDR1 is LNHDA, CDR2 SQIVND, per germline (reference sequence). This CDR3 has 12 amino acids. The CDR3 coding sequence is TGTGCCAGTAAATCCGGTCCCTACGAGCAGTACTTC. Encoded protein: CASKSGPYEQYF.